The rows below give T cell receptor beta chains drawn from one sample of a study of cytomegalovirus exposure and HLA in healthy donors. Data came from immunoSEQ multiplex PCR; TCRdb stores just in-frame clones and leaves some out. Of 100,000 to 150,000 clones in the sample, roughly a tenth are singletons; the top ten hold roughly 4.6%. Sample: PBMCs. The receptors here all came from a woman aged 18-30 years in good health and CMV-seropositive. CDR3s include the opening cysteine and the closing phenylalanine or tryptophan. The D gene is left open where the match is weak. Some rows mark clone size as missing; the rest say once, few, many or name a class of expanded clone.

J: TRBJ1-4
D: -
V: TRBV5-4
size: once
length: 13
DNA: TGTGCCAGCAGCTTAGCAGGCAATGAAAAACTGTTTTTT
CDR3: CASSLAGNEKLFF

J: TRBJ2-7
D: -
V: TRBV5-1
size: -
length: 15
DNA: TGCGCCAGCAACGAACCAACCCGCGGGGTCAACGAGCAGTACTTC
CDR3: CASNEPTRGVNEQYF

J: TRBJ2-7
D: -
V: TRBV7-2
size: few
length: 11
DNA: TGTGCCAGCAGCTCCTTCTACGAGCAGTACTTC
CDR3: CASSSFYEQYF

J: TRBJ2-1
D: -
V: TRBV15
size: few
length: 14
DNA: TGTGCCACCAGCAGAGACGACCGCAGGGATGAGCAGTTCTTC
CDR3: CATSRDDRRDEQFF

J: TRBJ2-1
D: TRBD2
V: TRBV5-1
size: few
length: 15
DNA: TGCGCCAGCAGCTTCGCGACTAGCGTATACAATGAGCAGTTCTTC
CDR3: CASSFATSVYNEQFF

J: TRBJ1-1
D: -
V: TRBV9
size: few
length: 13
DNA: TGTGCCAGCAGCCTCAGGGAGAACACTGAAGCTTTCTTT
CDR3: CASSLRENTEAFF

J: TRBJ1-1
D: -
V: TRBV9
size: few
length: 14
DNA: TGTGCCAGCAGCGTGGGGGCAGGGGAAACTGAAGCTTTCTTT
CDR3: CASSVGAGETEAFF

J: TRBJ2-1
D: TRBD2
V: TRBV27
size: -
length: 15
DNA: TGTGCCAGCAGTCCGGGACTAGCGATCTACAATGAGCAGTTCTTC
CDR3: CASSPGLAIYNEQFF

J: TRBJ1-2
D: TRBD1
V: TRBV27
size: few
length: 13
DNA: TGTGCCAGCAGTGGACAGGTTGGCTATGGCTACACCTTC
CDR3: CASSGQVGYGYTF

J: TRBJ2-3
D: TRBD2
V: TRBV30
size: few
length: 16
DNA: TGTGCCTGGACCTCGGGTAGCGGGAGGGCCATCGATACGCAGTATTTT
CDR3: CAWTSGSGRAIDTQYF

J: TRBJ2-1
D: TRBD1
V: TRBV12-5
size: few
length: 15
DNA: TGTGCTAGTGGTCCAGGACAGGGGCTAAGGAATGAGCAGTTCTTC
CDR3: CASGPGQGLRNEQFF

J: TRBJ2-1
D: TRBD2
V: TRBV6-5
size: few
length: 15
DNA: TGTGCCAGCAGTTTAAAAGCGGGAGTGGGGTATGAGCAGTTCTTC
CDR3: CASSLKAGVGYEQFF

J: TRBJ2-7
D: -
V: TRBV29-1
size: few
length: 12
DNA: TGCAGCGTCTCGACAGGTTCCTACGAGCAGTACTTC
CDR3: CSVSTGSYEQYF

J: TRBJ2-3
D: TRBD2
V: TRBV29-1
size: -
length: 15
DNA: TGCAGCGTTGAATCGGCTAGCGGGGCCACAGATACGCAGTATTTT
CDR3: CSVESASGATDTQYF

J: TRBJ2-5
D: -
V: TRBV4-1
size: -
length: 16
DNA: TGCGCCAGCAGCCAAGAAGTGACAGACCTCTTTTGGACCCAGTACTTC
CDR3: CASSQEVTDLFWTQYF

J: TRBJ1-1
D: TRBD1
V: TRBV10-2
size: few
length: 14
DNA: TGCGCCAGCAGTGGGACAGGCTCGAAATTTGAAGCTTTCTTT
CDR3: CASSGTGSKFEAFF

J: TRBJ1-1
D: -
V: TRBV27
size: -
length: 13
DNA: TGTGCCAGCAGTTTTGAGGTGAACACTGAAGCTTTCTTT
CDR3: CASSFEVNTEAFF

J: TRBJ2-3
D: -
V: TRBV7-9
size: few
length: 15
DNA: TGTGCCAGCTCTCCGGGATCAAAAACGACAGATACGCAGTATTTT
CDR3: CASSPGSKTTDTQYF

J: TRBJ2-7
D: TRBD2
V: TRBV11-3
size: -
length: 19
DNA: TGTGCCAGCAGCTTAAGGCCTGGGGCCTTCCGCGGGAGTCGGTACGAGCAGTACTTC
CDR3: CASSLRPGAFRGSRYEQYF

J: TRBJ1-1
D: TRBD1
V: TRBV28
size: -
length: 12
DNA: TGTGCCAGCCCGGGACAGGGGAAGGTAGCTTTCTTT
CDR3: CASPGQGKVAFF

J: TRBJ2-5
D: -
V: TRBV6-6
size: few
length: 14
DNA: TGTGCCAGCAGTTACGCAGGGGCTGGGGAGACCCAGTACTTC
CDR3: CASSYAGAGETQYF

J: TRBJ2-1
D: -
V: TRBV5-8
size: -
length: 12
DNA: TGTGCCAGCAGCACCGAGGTAAATGAGCAGTTCTTC
CDR3: CASSTEVNEQFF

J: TRBJ2-2
D: TRBD2
V: TRBV7-7
size: -
length: 16
DNA: TGTGCTAGCAGCGAGATAGCGGGAGGAGACACCGGGGAGCTGTTTTTT
CDR3: CASSEIAGGDTGELFF

J: TRBJ1-2
D: -
V: TRBV5-6
size: -
length: 13
DNA: TGTGCCAGCAACTTTAGGGGAGGTGAAGGCTACACCTTC
CDR3: CASNFRGGEGYTF

J: TRBJ2-7
D: -
V: TRBV6-5
size: -
length: 13
DNA: TGTGCCAGCAACCGAGATGTGCCCTACGAGCAGTACTTC
CDR3: CASNRDVPYEQYF

J: TRBJ2-1
D: TRBD2
V: TRBV7-6
size: -
length: 17
DNA: TGTGCCAGCAGCCGATTTCGACTAGCGGGAAGCCCCGACGAGCAGTTCTTC
CDR3: CASSRFRLAGSPDEQFF

J: TRBJ1-5
D: TRBD1
V: TRBV19
size: few
length: 14
DNA: TGTGCCAGTAGTGCGACAGGGTTTGGGCAGCCCCAGCATTTT
CDR3: CASSATGFGQPQHF

J: TRBJ1-1
D: TRBD1
V: TRBV6-5
size: few
length: 15
DNA: TGTGCCAGCAGTTCCCAGACAGGGGCGAACACTGAAGCTTTCTTT
CDR3: CASSSQTGANTEAFF

J: TRBJ1-1
D: -
V: TRBV7-9
size: -
length: 13
DNA: TGTGCCAGCAGCCTTTACTTGAACACTGAAGCTTTCTTT
CDR3: CASSLYLNTEAFF

J: TRBJ2-2
D: TRBD2
V: TRBV27
size: -
length: 16
DNA: TGTGCCAGCACCCCAGCAGGGCTAGCGGACACCGGGGAGCTGTTTTTT
CDR3: CASTPAGLADTGELFF

J: TRBJ2-5
D: TRBD2
V: TRBV30
size: few
length: 21
DNA: TGTGCCCACTGCCAGGACTGCTTCGGGGGGGAAGTTCCCCGTCCAAAAGAGACCCAGTACTTC
CDR3: CAHCQDCFGGEVPRPKETQYF

J: TRBJ2-1
D: -
V: TRBV5-1
size: -
length: 16
DNA: TGCGCCAGCAGCCCGCGACCCCTGGAGGCTCAGAGTGAGCAGTTCTTC
CDR3: CASSPRPLEAQSEQFF

J: TRBJ2-3
D: -
V: TRBV30
size: few
length: 15
DNA: TGTGCCTGGCGGAGTGTTAACCCTAGCACAGATACGCAGTATTTT
CDR3: CAWRSVNPSTDTQYF